These T cell receptor beta chains were read from a single sample in a study of T cell responses to AZD1222 COVID-19 vaccine. Profiling relied on immunoSEQ multiplex PCR, and the TCRdb table lists in-frame clones only, not all of them. The sample records around 64,000 clones, about four fifths being singletons. The sample was peripheral blood, taken 28 days after the second AZD1222 dose. The receptor source for this set is an adult who received the AZD1222 COVID-19 vaccine. Each CDR3 is given with its conserved first and last residue. The D gene is left open where the match is weak. Expanded clones are given a class, and other clones once, few, many or no size at all.

clone_size: NA; v_call: TRBV7-9; d_call: NA; j_call: TRBJ1-3; cdr3_nt: TGTGCCAGCAGCCAAGGTGAAGGAAACACCATATATTTT; cdr3_aa: CASSQGEGNTIYF
clone_size: NA; v_call: TRBV19; d_call: TRBD1; j_call: TRBJ1-5; cdr3_nt: TGTGCCAGTAGTATATACAGGGGGCAGGATCAGCCCCAGCATTTT; cdr3_aa: CASSIYRGQDQPQHF
clone_size: NA; v_call: TRBV5-6; d_call: NA; j_call: TRBJ1-1; cdr3_nt: TGTGCCAGCAGCTTGGTGGGAGGGAACACTGAAGCTTTCTTT; cdr3_aa: CASSLVGGNTEAFF
clone_size: once; v_call: TRBV7-8; d_call: TRBD1; j_call: TRBJ1-4; cdr3_nt: TGTGCCAGCAGCTCATCTGTCCCGGGACAGGGGAAGGATGAAAAACTGTTTTTT; cdr3_aa: CASSSSVPGQGKDEKLFF
clone_size: NA; v_call: TRBV28; d_call: NA; j_call: TRBJ2-7; cdr3_nt: TGTGCCAGCAGTTCCCCGTACGGCAGCCAAAAGCTGTACGTCTCCAGCGAGCAGTACTTC; cdr3_aa: CASSSPYGSQKLYVSSEQYF
clone_size: NA; v_call: TRBV5-1; d_call: NA; j_call: TRBJ1-5; cdr3_nt: TGCGCCAGCAGCCCGGAGGGCACTAGCAATCAGCCCCAGCATTTT; cdr3_aa: CASSPEGTSNQPQHF
clone_size: NA; v_call: TRBV7-2; d_call: NA; j_call: TRBJ2-7; cdr3_nt: TGTGCCAGCAGCCCAGACCCGCTCTACGAGCAGTACTTC; cdr3_aa: CASSPDPLYEQYF
clone_size: NA; v_call: TRBV6-2/TRBV6-3; d_call: NA; j_call: TRBJ2-7; cdr3_nt: TGTGCCAGCAGTTACACTCGGGACAGCAGGAGGGACGAGCAGTACTTC; cdr3_aa: CASSYTRDSRRDEQYF
clone_size: once; v_call: TRBV5-6; d_call: NA; j_call: TRBJ1-6; cdr3_nt: TGTGCCAGCAATGAACAGGGTGATTCACCCCTCCACTTT; cdr3_aa: CASNEQGDSPLHF
clone_size: NA; v_call: TRBV28; d_call: NA; j_call: TRBJ2-7; cdr3_nt: TGTGCCAGCAGCCCAAGGAGCCATTATAGTGGGCAGTACTTC; cdr3_aa: CASSPRSHYSGQYF
clone_size: NA; v_call: TRBV6-6; d_call: TRBD1; j_call: TRBJ1-1; cdr3_nt: TGTGCCAGCAGTCCCGGGACAGAGGCTTTCTTT; cdr3_aa: CASSPGTEAFF
clone_size: NA; v_call: TRBV27; d_call: TRBD1; j_call: TRBJ2-5; cdr3_nt: TGTGCCAGCTACGACCACAGGGGGCGCAAGGTGGAAGAGACCCAGTACTTC; cdr3_aa: CASYDHRGRKVEETQYF
clone_size: once; v_call: TRBV27; d_call: TRBD2; j_call: TRBJ2-5; cdr3_nt: TGTGCCACCCATACCCTGACTAGCGGGGGGGCAGAGACCCAGTACTTC; cdr3_aa: CATHTLTSGGAETQYF
clone_size: NA; v_call: TRBV6-1; d_call: NA; j_call: TRBJ1-5; cdr3_nt: TGTGCCAGCAGTGAGGACCCGGGGAGGCCCCAGCATTTT; cdr3_aa: CASSEDPGRPQHF
clone_size: NA; v_call: TRBV19; d_call: NA; j_call: TRBJ2-2; cdr3_nt: TGTGCCAGTACTGGAACAGGGCGCACCGGGGAGCTGTTTTTT; cdr3_aa: CASTGTGRTGELFF
clone_size: NA; v_call: TRBV9; d_call: NA; j_call: TRBJ1-1; cdr3_nt: TGTGCCAGCAGTCTATCGTGGGGAACTGAAGCTTTCTTT; cdr3_aa: CASSLSWGTEAFF
clone_size: NA; v_call: TRBV11-2; d_call: NA; j_call: TRBJ1-2; cdr3_nt: TGTGCCAGCAGCTTAGAAGATAATGGCTACACCTTC; cdr3_aa: CASSLEDNGYTF
clone_size: NA; v_call: TRBV5-1; d_call: TRBD1; j_call: TRBJ2-2; cdr3_nt: TGCGCCAGCAGCCCCACAGGGGGAGGGCTGTTTTTT; cdr3_aa: CASSPTGGGLFF
clone_size: NA; v_call: TRBV7-8; d_call: NA; j_call: TRBJ1-2; cdr3_nt: TGTGCCAGCAGCCGACAGACGATCGCTAACTATGGCTACACCTTC; cdr3_aa: CASSRQTIANYGYTF
clone_size: NA; v_call: TRBV18; d_call: NA; j_call: TRBJ2-2; cdr3_nt: TGTGCCAGCTCACCACAGGAGTGGACCGGGGAGCTGTTTTTT; cdr3_aa: CASSPQEWTGELFF
clone_size: NA; v_call: TRBV28; d_call: NA; j_call: TRBJ1-3; cdr3_nt: TGTGCCAGCAGCACTGTCGGGGGTCCTGGAAACACCATATATTTT; cdr3_aa: CASSTVGGPGNTIYF
clone_size: NA; v_call: TRBV5-1; d_call: NA; j_call: TRBJ1-2; cdr3_nt: TGCGCCAGCAGCACGGGACTGGCTAACTATGGCTACACCTTC; cdr3_aa: CASSTGLANYGYTF
clone_size: NA; v_call: TRBV10-2; d_call: NA; j_call: TRBJ1-5; cdr3_nt: TGCGCCAGCAGTGGTCAGGAGGCCGGTAGCAATCAGCCCCAGCATTTT; cdr3_aa: CASSGQEAGSNQPQHF
clone_size: few; v_call: TRBV7-2; d_call: NA; j_call: TRBJ2-5; cdr3_nt: TGTGCCAGCAGCTCCCCCTCCATCAGGGGTCAAGGGGAGACCCAGTACTTC; cdr3_aa: CASSSPSIRGQGETQYF